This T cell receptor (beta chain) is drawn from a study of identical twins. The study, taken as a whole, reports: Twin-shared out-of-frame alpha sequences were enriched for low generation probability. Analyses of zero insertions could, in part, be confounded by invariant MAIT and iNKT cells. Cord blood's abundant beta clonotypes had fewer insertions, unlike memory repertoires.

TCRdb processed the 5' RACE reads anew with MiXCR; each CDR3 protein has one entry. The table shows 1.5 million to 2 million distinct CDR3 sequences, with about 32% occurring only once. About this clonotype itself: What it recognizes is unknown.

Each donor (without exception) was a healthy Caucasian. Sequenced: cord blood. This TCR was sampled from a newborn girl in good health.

This chain's CDR3 is CSASFGGSPDTQYF. Written as DNA, the CDR3 is TGCAGTGCTAGTTTCGGGGGATCCCCAGATACGCAGTATTTT. The chain recombines TRBV20-1 with TRBJ2-3; tentatively, D is TRBD2 (6 bases). Trimming left V 3 bases short and J 4 bases short, with 14 bases between. CDR1 is DFQATT, CDR2 SNEGSKA, per germline (reference sequence). The CDR3 contains 14 residues.